The clone carrying this TCR beta chain was observed a few times. The antigen remains unidentified. This specimen belongs to a study of cytomegalovirus exposure and HLA in healthy donors. Whole-study results and caveats: In a later analysis, about 17,000 TCR beta sequences were associated with HLA alleles at 0.05 false discovery rate. Rarity held for most TCR sequences, but there were some public TCRs that occurred in many donors.

Germline V gene data show CDR1 as SNHLY and CDR2 as FYNNEI. The CDR3 is 14 residues long. Trimming took off 7 bases at V and 2 bases at J, with 15 bases between the two ends. Amplification used 60 Vbeta primers and 13 Jbeta primers. The method was immunoSEQ multiplex PCR; TCRdb's version includes in-frame clones alone and lacks a portion of them. The sample includes nearly 65,000 clones, approximately 71% of them seen just once. The sequencing sample was made of PBMCs. The receptor was derived from a man between 45 and 60 years old in good health and CMV-seronegative. V gene TRBV2 combines with J gene TRBJ2-7; D might be TRBD1 (6 bases). The CDR3 sequence: CASTLLTGAYEQYF. Written as DNA, the CDR3 is TGTGCCAGCACCCTGCTGACAGGCGCCTACGAGCAGTACTTC.